This TCR beta chain derives from a study of T cells after yellow fever vaccination. Overall study findings and caveats: Weaker in magnitude, the secondary response showed a faster peak on day 5 versus 15. Reappearing after the booster were most of the clones from primary vaccination (roughly 95% CD4, approximately 85% CD8). Contaminants from the bulk population, in the form of abundant clonotypes, could be found in FACS-sorted repertoires.

The V segment lost 5 bases and the J segment 7 bases; nucleotides outside the gene matches: 10. Germline CDR1 reads SEHNR; CDR2 reads FQNEAQ (reference sequence). CDR3 length: 16 residues. TCRdb recomputed calls from the 5' RACE reads with MiXCR, one row per CDR3 protein. The sample records some 170,000 distinct CDR3 sequences, around 9.7% being singletons. On this clonotype itself: Antigen: not known.

Source: CD8+ T cells sorted from PBMCs, taken 45 days after the yellow fever booster vaccination. The V gene is TRBV7-9, the J gene TRBJ2-1; 11 bases line up with TRBD1. This TCR was recovered from a man aged 18 to 30 who received the YFV17D yellow fever vaccine. CDR3 nucleotides: TGTGCCAGCAGCCAATCAGATAGGGACAGGGGGAATGAGCAGTTCTTC. As protein: CASSQSDRDRGNEQFF.